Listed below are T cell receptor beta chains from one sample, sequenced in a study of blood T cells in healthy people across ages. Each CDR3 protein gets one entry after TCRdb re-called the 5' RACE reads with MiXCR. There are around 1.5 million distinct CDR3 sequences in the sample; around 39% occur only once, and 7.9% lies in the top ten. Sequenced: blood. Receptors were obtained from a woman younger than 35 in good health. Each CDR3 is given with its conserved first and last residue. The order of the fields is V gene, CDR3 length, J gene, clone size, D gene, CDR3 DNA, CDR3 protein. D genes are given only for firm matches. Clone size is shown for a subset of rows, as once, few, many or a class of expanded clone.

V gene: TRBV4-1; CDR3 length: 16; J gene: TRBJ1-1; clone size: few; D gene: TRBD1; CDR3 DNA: TGCGCCAGCAGCCCAGAGACAGGGACGTCGAACACTGAAGCTTTCTTT; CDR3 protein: CASSPETGTSNTEAFF
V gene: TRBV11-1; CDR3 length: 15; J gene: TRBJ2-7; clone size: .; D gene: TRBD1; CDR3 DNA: TGTGCCAGCAGCTCAATTACAGGGGCCCTATACGAGCAGTACTTC; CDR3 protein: CASSSITGALYEQYF
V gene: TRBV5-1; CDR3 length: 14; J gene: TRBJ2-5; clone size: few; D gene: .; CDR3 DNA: TGCGCCAGCAGCTTCCAGTCGGGAGAAGAGACCCAGTACTTC; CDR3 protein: CASSFQSGEETQYF
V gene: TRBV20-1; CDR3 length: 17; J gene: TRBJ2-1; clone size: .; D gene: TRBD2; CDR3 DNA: TGCAGTGCTGAGCCCGGCGGGAGGGCCCAATCCTACAATGAGCAGTTCTTC; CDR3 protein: CSAEPGGRAQSYNEQFF
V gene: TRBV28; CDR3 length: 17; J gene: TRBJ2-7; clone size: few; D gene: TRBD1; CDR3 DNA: TGTGCCAGCAGTTCACCACTCCGGGACAGGAGCTCCTACGAGCAGTACTTC; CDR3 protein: CASSSPLRDRSSYEQYF
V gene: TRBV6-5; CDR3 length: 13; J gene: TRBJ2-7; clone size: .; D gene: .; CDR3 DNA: TGTGCCAGCAGTACAAGGGACCCCTACGAGCAGTACTTC; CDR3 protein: CASSTRDPYEQYF
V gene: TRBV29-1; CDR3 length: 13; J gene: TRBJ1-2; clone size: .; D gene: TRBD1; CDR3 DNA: TGCAGCGTTGGGGACAGTGGTAACTATGGCTACACCTTC; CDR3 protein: CSVGDSGNYGYTF
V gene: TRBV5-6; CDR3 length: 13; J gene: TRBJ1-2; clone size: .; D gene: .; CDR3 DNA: TGTGCCAGCAGCTTCAAGGATAGCTATGGCTACACCTTC; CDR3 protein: CASSFKDSYGYTF
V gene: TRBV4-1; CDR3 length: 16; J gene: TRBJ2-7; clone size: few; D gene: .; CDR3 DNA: TGCGCCAGCAGCCAAGAAATCGGCAGGTCCTCCTACGAGCAGTACTTC; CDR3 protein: CASSQEIGRSSYEQYF
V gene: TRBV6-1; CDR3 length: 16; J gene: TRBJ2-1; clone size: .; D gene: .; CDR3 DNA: TGTGCCAGCAGTGAAGAGGGCTACAGCTCCTACAATGAGCAGTTCTTC; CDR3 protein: CASSEEGYSSYNEQFF
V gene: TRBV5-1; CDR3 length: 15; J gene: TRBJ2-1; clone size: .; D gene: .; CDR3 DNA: TGCGCCAGCAGCTGGCCGAAATCTCCCAACAATGAGCAGTTCTTC; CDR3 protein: CASSWPKSPNNEQFF
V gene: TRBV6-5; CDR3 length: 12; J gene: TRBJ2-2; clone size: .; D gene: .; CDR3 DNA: TGTGCCAGCCGTATATACACCGGGGAGCTGTTTTTT; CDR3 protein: CASRIYTGELFF
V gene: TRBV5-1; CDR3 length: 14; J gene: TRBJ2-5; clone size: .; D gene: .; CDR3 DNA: TGCGCCAGCAGCTTGGAAGGGGTGGTCAATGAGCAGTACTTC; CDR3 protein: CASSLEGVVNEQYF
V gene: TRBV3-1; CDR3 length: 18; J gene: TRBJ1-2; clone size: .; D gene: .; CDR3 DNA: TGTGCCAGCAGCCAAGACCGGCCAGGGGCCACGGGTGGCTATGGCTACACCTTC; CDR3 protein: CASSQDRPGATGGYGYTF
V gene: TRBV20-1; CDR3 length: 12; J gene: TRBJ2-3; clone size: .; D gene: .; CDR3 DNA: TGCAGTGTCAGAACGGGGCGGGATACGCAGTATTTT; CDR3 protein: CSVRTGRDTQYF
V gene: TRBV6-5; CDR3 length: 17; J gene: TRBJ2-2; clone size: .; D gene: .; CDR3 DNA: TGTGCCAGCAGTTTAATAGGCGGCGGACACAACACCGGGGAGCTGTTTTTT; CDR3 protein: CASSLIGGGHNTGELFF
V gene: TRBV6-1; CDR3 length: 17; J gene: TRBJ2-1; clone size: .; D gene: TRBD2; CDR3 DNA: TGTGCCAGCAGTGAAGCGCCGGGGACTAGAGGGTACAATGAGCAGTTCTTC; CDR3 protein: CASSEAPGTRGYNEQFF
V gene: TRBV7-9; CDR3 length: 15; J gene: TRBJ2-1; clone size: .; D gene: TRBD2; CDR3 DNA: TGCGCCAGCAGATTAGTGGCTAGCGGAAACAATGAGCAGTTCTTC; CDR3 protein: CASRLVASGNNEQFF
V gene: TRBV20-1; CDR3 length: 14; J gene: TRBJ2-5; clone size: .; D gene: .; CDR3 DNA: TGCAGTGCGCAGGGTCGTGGGGGGCAAGAGACCCAGTACTTC; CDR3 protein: CSAQGRGGQETQYF
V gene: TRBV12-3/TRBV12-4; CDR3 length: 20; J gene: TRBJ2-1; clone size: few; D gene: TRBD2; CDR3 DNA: TGTGCCAGCAGTTTAACCCCGACTAGCGGGGGGGCTTTCGTTCACAATGAGCAGTTCTTC; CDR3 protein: CASSLTPTSGGAFVHNEQFF
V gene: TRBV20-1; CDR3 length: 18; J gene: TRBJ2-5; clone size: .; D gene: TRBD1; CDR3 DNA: TGCAGTGCTAGAGATTTGGATTCGACAGGGGCCAGGCGAGAGACCCAGTACTTC; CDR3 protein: CSARDLDSTGARRETQYF
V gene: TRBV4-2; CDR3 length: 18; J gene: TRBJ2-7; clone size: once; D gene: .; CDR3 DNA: TGTGCCAGCAGCCAAGATTGGGGTCGGGGCAGGGCGGCCTACGAGCAGTACTTC; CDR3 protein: CASSQDWGRGRAAYEQYF
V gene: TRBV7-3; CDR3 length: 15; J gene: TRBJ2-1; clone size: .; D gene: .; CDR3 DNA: TGTGCCAGCAGCCCCGCGGCGGAAGCTGACAATGAGCAGTTCTTC; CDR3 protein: CASSPAAEADNEQFF
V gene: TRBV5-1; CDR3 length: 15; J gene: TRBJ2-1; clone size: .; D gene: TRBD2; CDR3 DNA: TGCGCCAGCAGCTTGTATGAGGGAGGGAGCCAGAGGCAGTTCTTC; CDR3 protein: CASSLYEGGSQRQFF
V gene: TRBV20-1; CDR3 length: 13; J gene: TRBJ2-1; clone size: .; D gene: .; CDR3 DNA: TGCGGTGCTGGGGAGGACTCTTACAATGAGCAGTTCTTC; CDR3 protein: CGAGEDSYNEQFF
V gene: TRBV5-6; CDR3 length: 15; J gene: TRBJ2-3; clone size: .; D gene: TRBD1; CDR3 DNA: TGTGCCAGCACCCCACCGGGACAGGCGGCAGACACGCAGTATTTT; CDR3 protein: CASTPPGQAADTQYF
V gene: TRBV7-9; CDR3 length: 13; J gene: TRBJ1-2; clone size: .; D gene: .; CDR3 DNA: TGTGCCAGCAGCTTAACTGGGCCTTATGGCTACAGCTTC; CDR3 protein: CASSLTGPYGYSF
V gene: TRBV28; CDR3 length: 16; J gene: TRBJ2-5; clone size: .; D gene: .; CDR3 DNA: TGTGCCAGCAGTTTTAATGCAGGGGTGGGAACGGAGACCCAGTACTTC; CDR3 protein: CASSFNAGVGTETQYF
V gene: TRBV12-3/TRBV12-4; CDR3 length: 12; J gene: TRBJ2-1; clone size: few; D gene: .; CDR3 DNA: TGTGCCAGCAGCCAGGGGCTGTATGAGCAGTTCTTC; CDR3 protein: CASSQGLYEQFF
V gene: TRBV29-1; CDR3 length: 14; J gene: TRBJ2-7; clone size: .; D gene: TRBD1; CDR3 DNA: TGCAGCGTGACACCGGGACAGGGTCCCCACGAGCAGTACTTC; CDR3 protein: CSVTPGQGPHEQYF
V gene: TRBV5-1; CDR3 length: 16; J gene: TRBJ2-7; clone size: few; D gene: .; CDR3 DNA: TGCGCCAGCAGCTTGGAAGGCGGGGGCACTTTCTACGAGCAGTACTTC; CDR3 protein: CASSLEGGGTFYEQYF
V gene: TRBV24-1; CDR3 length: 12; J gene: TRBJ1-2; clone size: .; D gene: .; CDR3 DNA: TGTGCCACCAGTGATCCCGTCGCCGGGTACACCTTC; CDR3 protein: CATSDPVAGYTF
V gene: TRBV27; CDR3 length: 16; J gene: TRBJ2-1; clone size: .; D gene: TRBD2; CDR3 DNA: TGTGCCAGCAGTTTGTTAGCGGGAAACGCCTACAATGAGCAGTTCTTC; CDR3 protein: CASSLLAGNAYNEQFF
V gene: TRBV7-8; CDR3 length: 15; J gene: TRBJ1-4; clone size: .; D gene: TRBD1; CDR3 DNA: TGTGCCAGCAGATCCGGACAGGGGATTTATGAAAAACTGTTTTTT; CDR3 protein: CASRSGQGIYEKLFF
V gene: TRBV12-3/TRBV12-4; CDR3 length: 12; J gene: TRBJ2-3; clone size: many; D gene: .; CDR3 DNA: TGTGCCAGCACCCGGACCACCTATACGCAGTATTTT; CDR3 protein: CASTRTTYTQYF
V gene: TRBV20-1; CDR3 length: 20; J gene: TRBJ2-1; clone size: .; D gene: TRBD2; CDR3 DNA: TGCAGTGCTAGGGGGTCCCAGACTAGCGGGAGGTCTAGAGATTACAATGAGCAGTTCTTC; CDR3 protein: CSARGSQTSGRSRDYNEQFF
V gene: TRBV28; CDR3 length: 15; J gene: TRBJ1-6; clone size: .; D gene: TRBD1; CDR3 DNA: TGTGCCAGCAGCCCCGGGACAGGGAAGGTGTCACCCCTCCACTTT; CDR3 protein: CASSPGTGKVSPLHF
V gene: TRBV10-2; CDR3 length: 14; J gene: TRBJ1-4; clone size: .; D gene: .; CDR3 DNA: TGCGCCAGCAGCGAACCGGGCCTTAATGAAAAACTGTTTTTT; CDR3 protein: CASSEPGLNEKLFF
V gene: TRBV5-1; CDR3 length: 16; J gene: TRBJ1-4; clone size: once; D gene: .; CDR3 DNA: TGCGCCAGCAGCTCGCGGGCCACCGCAACTAATGAAAAACTGTTTTTT; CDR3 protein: CASSSRATATNEKLFF
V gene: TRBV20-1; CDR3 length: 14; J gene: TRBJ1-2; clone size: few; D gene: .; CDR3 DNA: TGCAGTGCTAGAGAACCCGGCCGTGGCTATGGCTACACCTTC; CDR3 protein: CSAREPGRGYGYTF
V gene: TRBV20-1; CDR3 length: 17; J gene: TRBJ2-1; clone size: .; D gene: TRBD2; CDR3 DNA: TGCAGTGCTAGAAAACTAGCGGGAGATGAGTCCTACAATGAGCAGTTCTTC; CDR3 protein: CSARKLAGDESYNEQFF
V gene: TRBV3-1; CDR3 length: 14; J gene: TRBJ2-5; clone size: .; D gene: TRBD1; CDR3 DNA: TGTGCCAGCAGCCAGGGACAGGTCCAAGAGACCCAGTACTTC; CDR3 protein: CASSQGQVQETQYF
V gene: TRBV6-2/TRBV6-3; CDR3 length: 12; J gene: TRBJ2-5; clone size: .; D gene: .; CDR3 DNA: TGTGCCAGCTCCACTTGGCAAGAGACCCAGTACTTC; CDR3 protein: CASSTWQETQYF
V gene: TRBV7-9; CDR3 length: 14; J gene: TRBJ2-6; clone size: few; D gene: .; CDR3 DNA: TGTGCCAGCAGCTCAACTATGGGGGCCAACGTCCTGACTTTC; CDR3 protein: CASSSTMGANVLTF
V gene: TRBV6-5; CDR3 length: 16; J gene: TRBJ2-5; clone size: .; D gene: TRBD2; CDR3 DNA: TGTGCCAGACCCGTTGGTAGTCTAGCGTACGCGGGGGAGCAGTACTTC; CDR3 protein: CARPVGSLAYAGEQYF